These 21 T cell receptor beta chains were sequenced from one sample in a study of molecular identifiers for immune sequencing clone quantification. Each CDR3 protein is one row after TCRdb ran MiXCR on the PCR reads. The repertoire consists of approximately 550,000 distinct CDR3 sequences, with about 22% occurring once and the leading ten covering around 0.84%. The sequencing sample was made of naive CD8+ T cells from blood, with Jurkat cell RNA spiked in. Subset of the sample: FACS-sorted CD8+CD4-CCR7+CD45RA+ naive T cells. Receptors were obtained from a human donor in good health. Some libraries in this study had Jurkat cell RNA spiked in.

The J gene is TRBJ2-7, the V gene TRBV9; D possibly corresponds to TRBD2 (6 bases). Deletions cut 2 bases from V and 2 bases from J, with 23 bases between. The CDR3 contains 18 residues. Germline CDR1 SGDLS, CDR2 YYNGEE. Here the CDR3 reads CASSVDGVSGSPAYEQYF. The CDR3 DNA reads TGTGCCAGCAGCGTGGATGGCGTCAGCGGGTCCCCCGCCTACGAGCAGTACTTC.

The chain's CDR3 is CSVATGTSGSFYEQYF. The CDR3 coding sequence is TGCAGCGTTGCAACCGGGACTAGCGGGAGTTTCTACGAGCAGTACTTC. The V gene is TRBV29-1, the J gene TRBJ2-7, with 14 bases lining up with TRBD2. Trimming cost V 4 bases and J 3 bases; bases outside gene matches: 8. This CDR3 has 16 residues. Germline CDR1 reads SQVTM; CDR2 reads ANQGSEA.

This clonotype was seen many times. The CDR3 region is CSARGGDTTVRSYNSPLHF. For the CDR3, the DNA is TGCAGTGCTAGAGGGGGTGACACGACAGTCCGCTCCTATAATTCACCCCTCCACTTT. J is TRBJ1-6 and V is TRBV20-1; weak D call: TRBD1 (5 bases). The CDR3 is made up of 19 amino acids. The V and J ends lost 1 base and 0 bases respectively, with 19 bases between them. Germline-derived CDR1 and CDR2 are DFQATT and SNEGSKA (reference sequence).

V and J are TRBV6-2 or TRBV6-3 and TRBJ2-1, with TRBD2 matching 10 bases. The CDR3 totals 16 residues. The trim removed 5 bases at V and 8 bases at J, leaving 12 bases unmatched. Looked up from germline, CDR1 is MNHEY and CDR2 is SVGEGT. The CDR3 DNA follows: TGTGCCAGCAGTCTCGGACTGAGCGGGAGGGCCGATGAGCAGTTCTTC. Translation: CASSLGLSGRADEQFF.

On this clonotype itself: A much larger clone sits a single nucleotide away, making a read error possible. CDR3 sequence reads: CASNEGPGKAFF. CDR3 nucleotides: TGTGCCAGCAATGAAGGGCCCGGGAAAGCTTTCTTT. The chain combines TRBV2 with TRBJ1-1; no clear D gene. The CDR3 spans 12 residues. Germline CDR1 reads SNHLY; CDR2 reads FYNNEI. The full variable domain, rest sourced from reference TRBV2 and TRBJ1-1, is EPEVTQTPSHQVTQMGQEVILRCVPISNHLYFYWYRQILGQKVEFLVSFYNNEISEKSEIFDDQFSVERPDGSNFTLKIRSTKLEDSAMYFCASNEGPGKAFFGQGTRLTVV.

This clonotype was detected a few times. The genes are TRBV6-5 and TRBJ1-2; D is possibly TRBD1 (5 bases). The CDR3 loop spans 13 amino acids. Germline V CDR1 and CDR2: MNHEY, SVGAGI. With 3 bases removed from V and 3 bases from J, the gap between germline ends came to 8 bases. This CDR3 is CASSYGGYYGYTF. The CDR3 DNA is TGTGCCAGCAGTTATGGGGGATACTATGGCTACACCTTC.

On this clonotype itself: Relative to the germline gene, one junction end is altered; a read error may explain this. The V call is TRBV9, the J call TRBJ1-3; 9 bases fit TRBD1. This CDR3 spans 14 amino acids. Germline V lookup: CDR1 SGDLS, CDR2 YYNGEE. For the CDR3, the DNA is TGTGCCAGCAGCGCGGACAGGGGTAAAAACACCATACATTTT. As protein: CASSADRGKNTIHF. Drawing the rest from reference TRBV9 and TRBJ1-3, the complete variable domain is DSGVTQTPKHLITATGQRVTLRCSPRSGDLSVYWYQQSLDQGLQFLIQYYNGEERAKGNILERFSAQQFPDLHSELNLSSLELGDSALYFCASSADRGKNTIHFGEGSWLTVV.

Points on this clonotype: Mismatch with germline at one junction end may stem from a read error. The chain joins TRBV6-5 to TRBJ1-2, with D uncertain. This CDR3 region has 13 residues. CDR1 MNHEY and CDR2 SVGAGI come from the germline V gene. DNA for the CDR3: TGTGCCAGCAGTTATATTGGTAGCTATGGCTGCACCTTC. Its protein product is CASSYIGSYGCTF.

This clonotype has a count of ten or more. The chain couples TRBV7-9 to TRBJ2-1; TRBD2 is a possible D gene (7 bases). This CDR3 region has 14 residues. Between the trimmed V and J ends, which lost 10 bases and 4 bases, there was a span of 17 bases. The germline V gene has CDR1 SEHNR and CDR2 FQNEAQ (reference sequence). CDR3: CATMGGPSYNEQFF. For the CDR3, the DNA is TGTGCCACCATGGGGGGGCCGAGTTACAATGAGCAGTTCTTC.

This clonotype was seen ten or more times. V is TRBV19 and J is TRBJ2-2; D perhaps matches TRBD1 (6 bases). The ends were cut back, 9 bases at V and 6 bases at J, with 14 bases in the middle. CDR3 length: 13 amino acids. In germline, CDR1 is LNHDA, CDR2 SQIVND (reference sequence). The CDR3, as DNA: TGTGCCAGCAGCTCACAGGGTTCCGGGGAGCTGTTTTTT. Protein sequence: CASSSQGSGELFF.

This clonotype was recorded at least ten times. This rearrangement joins TRBV11-3 to TRBJ2-3; 12 bases map to TRBD2. This CDR3 region has 16 residues. V was pared by 2 bases and J by 2 bases, with 2 bases of the junction left unmatched. The germline V gene has CDR1 SGHNT and CDR2 YENEEA. This CDR3 is CASSLRTSGATDTQYF. DNA of the CDR3: TGTGCCAGCAGCTTAAGGACTAGCGGGGCCACAGATACGCAGTATTTT.

The chain employs TRBV10-1 and TRBJ2-6; unclear D gene. The CDR3 is 14 residues long. Germline CDR1 is WNHNN and CDR2 is SYGVQD (reference sequence). The ends were cut back, 3 bases at V and 6 bases at J, with 9 bases in the middle. DNA for the CDR3: TGCGCCAGCAGTGACCCACTCAAGGCCAACGTCCTGACTTTC. Its translation is CASSDPLKANVLTF.

This clonotype showed up many times. The J gene is TRBJ2-3, the V gene TRBV11-2, with D unresolved. Germline CDR1 is SGHAT and CDR2 is FQNNGV. The CDR3 spans 14 residues. Deletions cut 5 bases from V and 3 bases from J, with 12 bases between. CDR3 DNA sequence: TGTGCCAGCAGCCCCAGAGAGAGGACAGATACGCAGTATTTT. Translation gives CASSPRERTDTQYF.

The chain recombines TRBV13 with TRBJ2-6, with TRBD1 matching over 8 bases. V was pared by 6 bases and J by 0 bases, with 10 bases of the junction left unmatched. CDR1 and CDR2 from the germline V gene are PRHDT and FYEKMQ (reference sequence). This CDR3 is built from 18 residues. CDR3 sequence: CASSSGTGVYSGANVLTF. CDR3 DNA: TGTGCCAGCAGTTCTGGGACAGGAGTATACTCTGGGGCCAACGTCCTGACTTTC.

Worth noting for this clonotype: A much larger clone sits a single nucleotide away, making a read error possible. The chain has TRBV9 and TRBJ2-7; no firm D call. The V and J ends lost 3 bases and 6 bases respectively, with 10 bases between them. The germline V gene encodes CDR1 SGDLS and CDR2 YYNGEE. This CDR3 is 12 amino acids long. The CDR3: CASSGLRLEQYF. CDR3 sequence (DNA): TGTGCCAGCAGCGGTCTGAGGCTCGAGCAGTACTTC.

Regarding this clonotype: The junction and the germline gene differ at one end; a read error may be behind it. The chain carries TRBV7-9 and TRBJ2-2; D uncertain. This CDR3 spans 16 amino acids. The germline CDR1 and CDR2 sequences are SEHNR and FQNEAQ (reference sequence). CDR3 in amino acids: CASSLDMALNTEELFF. CDR3 in DNA: TGTGCCAGCAGCTTAGATATGGCACTAAACACCGAGGAGCTGTTTTTT.

This clonotype was detected ten times or more. The chain employs TRBV7-9 and TRBJ2-3, with a weak D call TRBD2 (6 bases). Trimming stripped 5 bases from V and 3 bases from J, with 12 bases between. Germline V gene data show CDR1 as SEHNR and CDR2 as FQNEAQ (reference sequence). This CDR3 has 14 residues. In DNA, the CDR3 is TGTGCCAGCAGCCGGGGAGGAGGGACAGATACGCAGTATTTT. It is translated as CASSRGGGTDTQYF.

This clonotype was seen more than once but under ten times. V is TRBV12-3 or TRBV12-4 and J is TRBJ2-1; 8 bases align to TRBD2. The CDR3 runs 15 residues. With 2 bases clipped from V and 8 bases from J, the junction kept 8 bases outside the gene matches. The CDR3 loop is CASSLMAGGGYEQFF. CDR3 DNA sequence: TGTGCCAGCAGTTTAATGGCGGGGGGAGGGTATGAGCAGTTCTTC.

This chain connects TRBV12-3 or TRBV12-4 to TRBJ2-7; 16 bases fit TRBD2. V lost 6 bases, J lost 4 bases, and 12 bases stayed unmatched. The CDR3 consists of 18 residues. The CDR3 region has the DNA TGTGCCAGCAGGGGGACTAGCGGGGGGGCCTATGGGCGTTACGAGCAGTACTTC. Protein sequence: CASRGTSGGAYGRYEQYF.

At least ten counts were recorded for this clonotype. J is TRBJ1-2 and V is TRBV14; D gene unclear. Trimming took off 1 base at V and 5 bases at J, with 17 bases between the two ends. The germline V gene has CDR1 SGHDN and CDR2 FVKESK. This CDR3 contains 16 residues. In DNA form, the CDR3 reads TGTGCCAGCAGCCAAGGGGCGAGAAGGGTCGCTTATGGCTACACCTTC. This codes for CASSQGARRVAYGYTF.

This rearrangement joins TRBV11-3 to TRBJ2-1; 11 bases map to TRBD2. The CDR3 is made up of 20 amino acids. Unmatched junction bases numbered 18, after V lost 4 bases and J lost 4 bases. Germline assignment: CDR1 SGHNT and CDR2 YENEEA. The CDR3 loop reads CASSSWSGTSGPTGYNEQFF. DNA of the CDR3: TGTGCCAGCAGCTCCTGGTCCGGGACTAGCGGACCCACGGGGTACAATGAGCAGTTCTTC.